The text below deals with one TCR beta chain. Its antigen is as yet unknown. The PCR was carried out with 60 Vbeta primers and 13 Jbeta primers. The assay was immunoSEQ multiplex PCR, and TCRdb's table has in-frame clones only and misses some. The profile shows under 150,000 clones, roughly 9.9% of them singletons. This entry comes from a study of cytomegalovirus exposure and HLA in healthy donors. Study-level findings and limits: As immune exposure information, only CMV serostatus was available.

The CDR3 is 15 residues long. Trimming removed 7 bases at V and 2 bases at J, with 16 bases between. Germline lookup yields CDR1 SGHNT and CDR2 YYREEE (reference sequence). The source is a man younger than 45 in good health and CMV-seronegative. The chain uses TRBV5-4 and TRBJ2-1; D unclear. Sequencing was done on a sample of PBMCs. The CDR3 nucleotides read TGTGCCAGCTTCCACCTCGACGGAGCCTACAATGAGCAGTTCTTC. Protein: CASFHLDGAYNEQFF.